In this sample, the clone carrying this T cell receptor (beta chain) turned up a few times. Its antigen is unknown. The sample is drawn from a study of T cells after yellow fever vaccination. For TCR, cDNA came from 5'RACE template switching, which added a universal primer site and UMIs. MiXCR was run by TCRdb on the 5' RACE reads, yielding one entry per CDR3 protein. This sample has 250,000 to 300,000 distinct CDR3 sequences; about 5.2% occur once, and the top ten carry roughly 3.4%. Study-wide results and caveats: Although most clonotypes did not, a small share appeared in both CD4 and CD8 compartments. Researchers report a weaker secondary response that nonetheless peaked faster, day 5 versus 15. Detected again after the booster were most primary-vaccination clones, at almost 97% CD4 and nearly 90% CD8.

The input for sequencing was CD4+ T cells sorted from PBMCs, taken on the day of the yellow fever booster vaccination. The sequence was collected from a man younger than 30 who received the YFV17D yellow fever vaccine.

The CDR3 region is CASSPIKEKLFF. The CDR3 bases are TGTGCCAGCAGCCCGATCAAAGAAAAACTGTTTTTT. This sequence joins TRBV7-8 and TRBJ1-4; no clear D gene. The CDR3 spans 12 residues. V was clipped by 5 bases and J by 8 bases, with 9 bases between them. CDR1 is SGHVS and CDR2 is FQNEAQ in the germline V gene.